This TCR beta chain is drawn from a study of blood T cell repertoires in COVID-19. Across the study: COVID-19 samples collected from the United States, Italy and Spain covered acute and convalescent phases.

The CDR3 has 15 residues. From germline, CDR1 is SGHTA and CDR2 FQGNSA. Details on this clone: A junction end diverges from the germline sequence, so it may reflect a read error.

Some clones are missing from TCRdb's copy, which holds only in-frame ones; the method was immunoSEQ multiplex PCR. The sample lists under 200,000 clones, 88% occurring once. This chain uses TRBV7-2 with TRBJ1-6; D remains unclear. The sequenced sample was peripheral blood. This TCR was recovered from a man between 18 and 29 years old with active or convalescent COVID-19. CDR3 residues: CASSPRSPAGSSLHF. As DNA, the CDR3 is TGTGCCAGCAGCCCCCGATCTCCCGCGGGTTCATCCCTCCACTTT.